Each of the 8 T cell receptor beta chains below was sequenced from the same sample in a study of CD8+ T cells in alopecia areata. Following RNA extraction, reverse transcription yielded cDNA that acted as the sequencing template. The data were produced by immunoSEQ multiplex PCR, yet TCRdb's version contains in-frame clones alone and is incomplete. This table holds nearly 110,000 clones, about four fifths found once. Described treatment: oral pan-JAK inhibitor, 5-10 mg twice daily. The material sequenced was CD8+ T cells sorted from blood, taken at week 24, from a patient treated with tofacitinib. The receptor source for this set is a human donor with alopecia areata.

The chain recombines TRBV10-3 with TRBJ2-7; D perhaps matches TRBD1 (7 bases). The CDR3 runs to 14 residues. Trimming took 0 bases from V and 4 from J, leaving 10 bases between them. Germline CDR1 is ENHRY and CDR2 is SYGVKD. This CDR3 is CAISESAGGYEQYF. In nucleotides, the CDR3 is TGTGCCATCAGTGAGTCGGCAGGGGGGTACGAGCAGTACTTC.

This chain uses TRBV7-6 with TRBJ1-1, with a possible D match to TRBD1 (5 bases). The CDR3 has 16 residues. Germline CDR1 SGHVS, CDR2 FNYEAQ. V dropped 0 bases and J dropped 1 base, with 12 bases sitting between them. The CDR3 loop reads CASSLAPGTQNTEAFF. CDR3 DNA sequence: TGTGCCAGCAGCTTAGCTCCAGGGACCCAGAACACTGAAGCTTTCTTT.

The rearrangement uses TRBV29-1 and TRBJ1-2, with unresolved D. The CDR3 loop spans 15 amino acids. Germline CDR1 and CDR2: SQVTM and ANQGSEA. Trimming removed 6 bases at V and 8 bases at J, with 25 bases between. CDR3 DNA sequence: TGCAGCGTCGAAACTCACCGTTCCCGATCCGGCGGCTACACCTTC. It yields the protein CSVETHRSRSGGYTF.

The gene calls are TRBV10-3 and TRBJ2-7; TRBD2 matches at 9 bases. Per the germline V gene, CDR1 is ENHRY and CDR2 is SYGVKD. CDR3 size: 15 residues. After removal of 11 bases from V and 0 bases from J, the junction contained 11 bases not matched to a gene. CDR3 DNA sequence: TGTGCCGCGAGGGGTCTAGCGGGGAGCTCCTACGAGCAGTACTTC. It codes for CAARGLAGSSYEQYF.

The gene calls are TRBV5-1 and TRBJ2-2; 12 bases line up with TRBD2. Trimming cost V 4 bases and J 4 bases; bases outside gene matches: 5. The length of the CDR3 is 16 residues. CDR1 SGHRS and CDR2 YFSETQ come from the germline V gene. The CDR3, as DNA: TGCGCCAGCAGCCCTCTAGCGGGGGGGCCCACCGGGGAGCTGTTTTTT. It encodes CASSPLAGGPTGELFF.

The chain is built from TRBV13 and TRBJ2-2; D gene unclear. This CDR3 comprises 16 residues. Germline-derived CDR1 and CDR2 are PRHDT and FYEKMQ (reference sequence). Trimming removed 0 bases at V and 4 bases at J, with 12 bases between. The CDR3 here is CASSLGGIVVTGELFF. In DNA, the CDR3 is TGTGCCAGCAGCTTAGGGGGGATCGTCGTCACCGGGGAGCTGTTTTTT.

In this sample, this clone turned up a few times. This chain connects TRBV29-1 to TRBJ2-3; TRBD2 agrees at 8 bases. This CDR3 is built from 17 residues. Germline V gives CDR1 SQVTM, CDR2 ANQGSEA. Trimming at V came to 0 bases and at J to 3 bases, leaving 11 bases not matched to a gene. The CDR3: CSVEDWAGGAATDTQYF. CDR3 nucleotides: TGCAGCGTTGAAGATTGGGCCGGGGGGGCCGCGACAGATACGCAGTATTTT.

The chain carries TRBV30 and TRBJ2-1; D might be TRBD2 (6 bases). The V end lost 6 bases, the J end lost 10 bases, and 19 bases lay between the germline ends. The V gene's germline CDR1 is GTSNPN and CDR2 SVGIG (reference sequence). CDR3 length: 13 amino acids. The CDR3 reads CACPKYGGREQFF. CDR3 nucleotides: TGTGCCTGTCCGAAGTATGGAGGGCGGGAGCAGTTCTTC.